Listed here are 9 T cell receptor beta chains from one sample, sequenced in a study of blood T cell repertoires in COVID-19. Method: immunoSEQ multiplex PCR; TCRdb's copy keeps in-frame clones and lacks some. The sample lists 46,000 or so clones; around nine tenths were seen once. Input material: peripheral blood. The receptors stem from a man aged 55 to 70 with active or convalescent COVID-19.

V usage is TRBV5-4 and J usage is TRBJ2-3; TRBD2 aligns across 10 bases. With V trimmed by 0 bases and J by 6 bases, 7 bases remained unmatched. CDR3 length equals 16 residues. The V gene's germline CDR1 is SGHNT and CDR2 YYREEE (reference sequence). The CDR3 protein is CASSLGAGGPGDTQYF. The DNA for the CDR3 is TGTGCCAGCAGCTTGGGAGCGGGGGGGCCAGGGGATACGCAGTATTTT. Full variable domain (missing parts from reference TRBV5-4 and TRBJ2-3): ETGVTQSPTHLIKTRGQQVTLRCSSQSGHNTVSWYQQALGQGPQFIFQYYREEENGRGNFPPRFSGLQFPNYSSELNVNALELDDSALYLCASSLGAGGPGDTQYFGPGTRLTVL.

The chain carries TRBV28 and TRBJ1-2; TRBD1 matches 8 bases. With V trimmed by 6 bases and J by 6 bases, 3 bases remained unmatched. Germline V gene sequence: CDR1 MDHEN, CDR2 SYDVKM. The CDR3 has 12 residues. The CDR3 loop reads CASRTGENGYTF. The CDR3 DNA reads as TGTGCCAGCAGGACAGGGGAAAATGGCTACACCTTC.

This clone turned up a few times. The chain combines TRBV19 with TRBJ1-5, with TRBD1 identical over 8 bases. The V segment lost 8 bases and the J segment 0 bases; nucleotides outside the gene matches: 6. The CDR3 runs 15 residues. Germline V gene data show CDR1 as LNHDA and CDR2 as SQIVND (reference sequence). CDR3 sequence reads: CASWDRSYSNQPQHF. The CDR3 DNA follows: TGTGCCAGTTGGGACAGGAGTTATAGCAATCAGCCCCAGCATTTT.

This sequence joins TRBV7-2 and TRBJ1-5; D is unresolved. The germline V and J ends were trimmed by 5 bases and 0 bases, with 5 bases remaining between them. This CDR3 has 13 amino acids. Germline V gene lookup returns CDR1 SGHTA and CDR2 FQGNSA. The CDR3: CASSRSSNQPQHF. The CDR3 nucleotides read TGTGCCAGCAGCCGGTCTAGCAATCAGCCCCAGCATTTT.

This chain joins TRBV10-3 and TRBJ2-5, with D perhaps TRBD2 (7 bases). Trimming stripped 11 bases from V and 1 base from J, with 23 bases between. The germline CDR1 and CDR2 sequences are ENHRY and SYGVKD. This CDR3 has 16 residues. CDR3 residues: CAASGGAGAIQETQYF. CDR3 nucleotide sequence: TGTGCCGCCTCTGGGGGGGCGGGGGCGATCCAAGAGACCCAGTACTTC.

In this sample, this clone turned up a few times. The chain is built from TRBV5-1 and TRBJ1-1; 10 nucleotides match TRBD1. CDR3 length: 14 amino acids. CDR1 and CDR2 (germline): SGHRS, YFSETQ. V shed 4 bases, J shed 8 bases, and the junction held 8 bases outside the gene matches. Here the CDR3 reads CASSGGTGALEAFF. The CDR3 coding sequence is TGCGCCAGCAGCGGGGGGACAGGGGCGCTCGAAGCTTTCTTT.

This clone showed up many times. CDR3 loop: CASSLAPSTETQYF. CDR3 coding DNA: TGCGCCAGCAGCTTGGCCCCTAGCACAGAGACCCAGTACTTC. The gene calls are TRBV5-1 and TRBJ2-5, with D possibly being TRBD2 (5 bases). The CDR3 spans 14 residues. Trimming removed 0 bases from V and 4 bases from J, with 10 bases in between. The V gene's germline CDR1 is SGHRS and CDR2 YFSETQ.

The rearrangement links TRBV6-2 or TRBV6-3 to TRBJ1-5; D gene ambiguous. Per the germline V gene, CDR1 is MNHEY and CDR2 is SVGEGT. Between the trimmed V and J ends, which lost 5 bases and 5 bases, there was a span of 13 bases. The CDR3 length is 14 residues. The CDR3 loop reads CASSRALRDQPQHF. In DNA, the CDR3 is TGTGCCAGCAGTCGCGCCCTGAGGGATCAGCCCCAGCATTTT.

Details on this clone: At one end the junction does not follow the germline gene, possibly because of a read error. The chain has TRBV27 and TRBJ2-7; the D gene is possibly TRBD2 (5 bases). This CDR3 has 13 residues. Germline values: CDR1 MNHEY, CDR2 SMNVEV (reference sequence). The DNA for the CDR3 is TGTGCCAGCAGTTTATTTGGGCCCCCGGGGTCTGACTTC. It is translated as CASSLFGPPGSDF.